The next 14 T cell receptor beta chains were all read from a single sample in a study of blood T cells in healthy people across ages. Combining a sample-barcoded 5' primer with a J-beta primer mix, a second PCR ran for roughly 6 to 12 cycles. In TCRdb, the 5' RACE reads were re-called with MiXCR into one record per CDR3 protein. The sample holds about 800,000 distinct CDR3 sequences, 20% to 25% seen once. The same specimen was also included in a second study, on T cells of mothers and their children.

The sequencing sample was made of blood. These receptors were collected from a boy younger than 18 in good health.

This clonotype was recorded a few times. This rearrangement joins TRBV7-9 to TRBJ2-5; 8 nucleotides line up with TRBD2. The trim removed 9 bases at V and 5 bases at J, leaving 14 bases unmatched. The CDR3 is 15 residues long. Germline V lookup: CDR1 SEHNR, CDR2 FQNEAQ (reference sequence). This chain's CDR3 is CASSGVRGSDETQYF. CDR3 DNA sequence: TGTGCCAGTAGCGGGGTGAGAGGGTCTGACGAGACCCAGTACTTC.

The CDR3 nucleotides are TGTGCCAGCAGTTCATCGGAACTAGCGGGAGAAGAGACCCAGTACTTC. Residues: CASSSSELAGEETQYF. The V and J genes are TRBV2 and TRBJ2-5, with TRBD2 matching over 11 bases. This CDR3 has 16 amino acids. After removal of 5 bases from V and 3 bases from J, the junction contained 8 bases not matched to a gene. Germline assignment: CDR1 SNHLY and CDR2 FYNNEI.

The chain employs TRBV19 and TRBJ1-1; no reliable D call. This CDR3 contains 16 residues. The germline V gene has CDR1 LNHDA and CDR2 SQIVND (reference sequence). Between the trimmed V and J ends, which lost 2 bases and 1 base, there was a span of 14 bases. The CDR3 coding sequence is TGTGCCAGTAGTATAAATTACTTCGAAGAGAACACTGAAGCTTTCTTT. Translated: CASSINYFEENTEAFF. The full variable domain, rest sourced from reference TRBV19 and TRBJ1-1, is DGGITQSPKYLFRKEGQNVTLSCEQNLNHDAMYWYRQDPGQGLRLIYYSQIVNDFQKGDIAEGYSVSREKKESFPLTVTSAQKNPTAFYLCASSINYFEENTEAFFGQGTRLTVV.

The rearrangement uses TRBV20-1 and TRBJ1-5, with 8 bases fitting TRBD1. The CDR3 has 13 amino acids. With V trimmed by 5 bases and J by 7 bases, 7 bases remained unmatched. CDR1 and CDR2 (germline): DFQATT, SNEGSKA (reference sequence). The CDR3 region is CSALTGEGQPQHF. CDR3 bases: TGCAGTGCTTTGACAGGGGAAGGCCAGCCCCAGCATTTT.

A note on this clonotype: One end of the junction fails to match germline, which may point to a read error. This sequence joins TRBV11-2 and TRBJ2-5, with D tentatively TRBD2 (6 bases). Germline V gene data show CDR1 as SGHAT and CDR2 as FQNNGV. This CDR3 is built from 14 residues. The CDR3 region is CASSSPRDFRTRYF. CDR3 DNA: TGTGCCAGCAGCTCCCCGCGGGATTTCAGGACCCGGTACTTC.

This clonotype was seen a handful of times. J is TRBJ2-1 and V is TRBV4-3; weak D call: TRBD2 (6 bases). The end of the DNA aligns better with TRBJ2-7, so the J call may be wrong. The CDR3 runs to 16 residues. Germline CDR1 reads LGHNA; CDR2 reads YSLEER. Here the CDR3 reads CASSQEAVWGAYEQYF. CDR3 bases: TGCGCCAGCAGCCAAGAAGCGGTGTGGGGGGCCTACGAGCAGTACTTC.

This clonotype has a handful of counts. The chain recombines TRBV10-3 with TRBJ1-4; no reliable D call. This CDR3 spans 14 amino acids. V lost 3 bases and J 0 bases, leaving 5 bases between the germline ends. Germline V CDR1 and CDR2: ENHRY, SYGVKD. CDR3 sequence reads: CAISDSATNEKLFF. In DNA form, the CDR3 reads TGTGCCATCAGTGATTCTGCAACTAATGAAAAACTGTTTTTT.

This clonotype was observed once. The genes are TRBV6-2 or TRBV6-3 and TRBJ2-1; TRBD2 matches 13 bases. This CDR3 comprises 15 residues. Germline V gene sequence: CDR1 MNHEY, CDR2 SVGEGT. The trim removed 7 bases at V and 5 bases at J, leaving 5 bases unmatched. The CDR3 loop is CASTTLAGGNNEQFF. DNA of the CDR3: TGTGCCAGCACTACACTAGCGGGAGGGAACAATGAGCAGTTCTTC.

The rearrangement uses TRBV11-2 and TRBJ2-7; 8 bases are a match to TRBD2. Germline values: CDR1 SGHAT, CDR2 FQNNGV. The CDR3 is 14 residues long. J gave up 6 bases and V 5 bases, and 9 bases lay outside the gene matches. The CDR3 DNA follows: TGTGCCAGCAGCCTAAGCGGGAGACTCGGCGAGCAGTACTTC. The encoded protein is CASSLSGRLGEQYF. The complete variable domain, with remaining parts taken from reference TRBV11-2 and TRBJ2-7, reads EAGVAQSPRYKIIEKRQSVAFWCNPISGHATLYWYQQILGQGPKLLIQFQNNGVVDDSQLPKDRFSAERLKGVDSTLKIQPAKLEDSAVYLCASSLSGRLGEQYFGPGTRLTVT.

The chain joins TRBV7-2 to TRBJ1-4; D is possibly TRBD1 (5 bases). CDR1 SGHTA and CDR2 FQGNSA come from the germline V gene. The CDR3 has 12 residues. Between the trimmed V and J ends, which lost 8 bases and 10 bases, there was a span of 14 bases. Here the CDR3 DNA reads TGTGCCAGCGCACCGGCGGGGGGAAAACTGTTTTTT. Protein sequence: CASAPAGGKLFF.

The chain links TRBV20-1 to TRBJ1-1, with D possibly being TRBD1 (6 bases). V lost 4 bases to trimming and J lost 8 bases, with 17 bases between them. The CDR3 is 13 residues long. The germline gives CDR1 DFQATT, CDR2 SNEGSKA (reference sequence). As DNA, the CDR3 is TGCAGTGCTATAATGACCAGGGGTTCCGAAGCTTTCTTT. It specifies CSAIMTRGSEAFF.

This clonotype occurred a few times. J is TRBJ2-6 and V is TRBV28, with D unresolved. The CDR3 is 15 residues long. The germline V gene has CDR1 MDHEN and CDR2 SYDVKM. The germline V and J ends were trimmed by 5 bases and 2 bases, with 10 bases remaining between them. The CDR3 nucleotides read TGTGCCAGCAGTCAGGCCGCGGCTGGGGCCAACGTCCTGACTTTC. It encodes CASSQAAAGANVLTF.

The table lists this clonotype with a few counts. The CDR3 loop reads CASSSYYGYTF. CDR3 bases: TGTGCCAGCAGTTCATACTATGGCTACACCTTC. The chain employs TRBV6-5 and TRBJ1-2; D is ambiguous. V was clipped by 4 bases and J by 3 bases, with 3 bases between them. Germline values: CDR1 MNHEY, CDR2 SVGAGI. This CDR3 has 11 amino acids.

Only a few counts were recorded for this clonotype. Here the CDR3 reads CASSPEGLNTGELFF. In DNA, the CDR3 is TGTGCCAGCTCACCTGAAGGGTTGAACACCGGGGAGCTGTTTTTT. The rearrangement joins TRBV18 to TRBJ2-2, with no clear D. CDR1 is KGHSH and CDR2 is LQKENI in the germline V gene. This CDR3 is built from 15 residues. Trimming left V 3 bases short and J 1 base short, with 9 bases between.